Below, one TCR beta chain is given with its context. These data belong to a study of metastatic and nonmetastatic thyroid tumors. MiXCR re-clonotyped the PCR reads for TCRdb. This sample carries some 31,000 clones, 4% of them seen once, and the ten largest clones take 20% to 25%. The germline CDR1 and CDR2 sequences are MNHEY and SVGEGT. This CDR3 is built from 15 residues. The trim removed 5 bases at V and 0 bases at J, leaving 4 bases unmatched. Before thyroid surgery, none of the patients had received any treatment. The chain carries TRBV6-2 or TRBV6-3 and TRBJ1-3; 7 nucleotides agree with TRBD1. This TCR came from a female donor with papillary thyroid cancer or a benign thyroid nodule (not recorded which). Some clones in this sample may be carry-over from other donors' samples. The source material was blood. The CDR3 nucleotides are TGTGCCAGCAGTGCTACAGGGGACTCTGGAAACACCATATATTTT. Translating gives CASSATGDSGNTIYF.